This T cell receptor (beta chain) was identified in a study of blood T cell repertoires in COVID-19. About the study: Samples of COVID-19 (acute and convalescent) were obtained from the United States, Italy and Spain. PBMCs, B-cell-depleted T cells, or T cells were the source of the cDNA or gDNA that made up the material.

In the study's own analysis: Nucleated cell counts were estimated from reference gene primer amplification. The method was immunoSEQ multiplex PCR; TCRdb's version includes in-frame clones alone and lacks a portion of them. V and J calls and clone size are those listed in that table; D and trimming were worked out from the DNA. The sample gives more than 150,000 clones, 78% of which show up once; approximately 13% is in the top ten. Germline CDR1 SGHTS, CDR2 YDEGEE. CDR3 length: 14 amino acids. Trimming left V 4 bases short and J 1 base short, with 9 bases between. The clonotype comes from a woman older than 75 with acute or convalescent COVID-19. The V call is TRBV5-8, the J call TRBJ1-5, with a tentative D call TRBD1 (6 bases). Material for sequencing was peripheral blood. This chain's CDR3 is CASSQGLSNQPQHF. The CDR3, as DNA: TGTGCCAGCAGCCAGGGGCTCAGCAATCAGCCCCAGCATTTT.